The clone carrying this T cell receptor beta chain was picked up a small number of times. In the authors' workflow: Reference gene primer amplification in the assay estimated nucleated cell counts. Only in-frame clones appear in the TCRdb table, and some are missing; sequencing was by immunoSEQ multiplex PCR. The D gene and trimming were derived from the DNA, and the V and J assignments and clone size from that table. The sample contains roughly 100,000 clones, about 85% of which appear only once. Germline V gene data show CDR1 as LNHNV and CDR2 as YYDKDF (reference sequence). This CDR3 region has 17 residues. V lost 0 bases and J 5 bases, leaving 16 bases between the germline ends. The data are from a study of blood T cell repertoires in COVID-19. Study-level information: The United States, Italy and Spain were the sources of the acute and convalescent COVID-19 samples. The analysed material was cDNA or gDNA that came from T cells, B-cell-depleted T cells, or PBMCs.

This TCR came from an elderly man with active or convalescent COVID-19. The V call is TRBV15, the J call TRBJ1-4; a weak D match, TRBD1 (5 bases). The sequencing input was peripheral blood. CDR3 in amino acids: CATSREIVRGLNEKLFF. Here the CDR3 DNA reads TGTGCCACCAGCAGAGAGATTGTCCGGGGACTAAATGAAAAACTGTTTTTT.